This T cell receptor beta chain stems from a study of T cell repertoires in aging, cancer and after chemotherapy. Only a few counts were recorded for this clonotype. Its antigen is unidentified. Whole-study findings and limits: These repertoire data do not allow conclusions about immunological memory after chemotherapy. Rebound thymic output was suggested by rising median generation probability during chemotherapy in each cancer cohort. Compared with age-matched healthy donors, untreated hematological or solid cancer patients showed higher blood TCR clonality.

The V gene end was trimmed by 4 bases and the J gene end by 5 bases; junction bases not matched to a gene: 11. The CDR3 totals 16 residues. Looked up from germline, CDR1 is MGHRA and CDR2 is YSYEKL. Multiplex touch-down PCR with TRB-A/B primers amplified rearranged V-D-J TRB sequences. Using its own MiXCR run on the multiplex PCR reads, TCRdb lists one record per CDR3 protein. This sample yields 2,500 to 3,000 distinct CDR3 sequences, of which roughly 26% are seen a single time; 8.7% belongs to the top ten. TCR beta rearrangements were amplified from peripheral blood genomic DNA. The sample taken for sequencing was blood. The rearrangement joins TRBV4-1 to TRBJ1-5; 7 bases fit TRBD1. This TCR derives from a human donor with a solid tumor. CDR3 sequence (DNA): TGCGCCAGCAGCCCCGGTCCGGGACAGCAGCATCAGCCCCAGCATTTT. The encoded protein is CASSPGPGQQHQPQHF.